Listed below are T cell receptor beta chains from one sample, sequenced in a study of early T cells in non-severe SARS-CoV-2 infection. TCRdb re-called the 5' RACE reads through MiXCR, storing one row per CDR3 protein. Seen here are about 59,000 distinct CDR3 sequences, about an eighth observed once, and the top ten hold around 1.4%. The sample taken for sequencing was whole blood. These TCRs come from an adult who was a healthcare worker with PCR-confirmed SARS-CoV-2 infection or an uninfected control (not recorded which). CDR3s include the opening cysteine and the closing phenylalanine or tryptophan. D genes are given only for firm matches. Some rows mark clone size as missing; the rest say once, few, many or name a class of expanded clone.

d_call	clone_size	v_call	j_call	cdr3_nt	cdr3_aa
TRBD1	many	TRBV9	TRBJ2-5	TGTGCCAGCAGCGTAGTAAGGACAGGGACTTTCAGGCCGGATGAGACCCAGTACTTC	CASSVVRTGTFRPDETQYF
-	many	TRBV5-4	TRBJ1-1	TGTGCCAGCAGCAGTGTAGGGAACACTGAAGCTTTCTTT	CASSSVGNTEAFF
TRBD1	-	TRBV7-6	TRBJ2-5	TGTGCCAGCAGCTCAGGACAGGGGGAGACCCAGTACTTC	CASSSGQGETQYF
-	-	TRBV7-9	TRBJ2-1	TGTGCCAGCAGCTTAGAGGGGGGCCTCAATGAGCAGTTCTTC	CASSLEGGLNEQFF
TRBD1	-	TRBV7-8	TRBJ1-6	TGTGCCAGCAGCAGCTGGACAGGGGTAGATTCACCCCTCCACTTT	CASSSWTGVDSPLHF
-	-	TRBV20-1	TRBJ2-1	TGCAGTGCTACTGCCTACAATGAGCAGTTCTTC	CSATAYNEQFF
-	many	TRBV30	TRBJ2-2	TGTGCCGGCCGCCAGGGTCCAGGGGAGCTGTTTTTT	CAGRQGPGELFF
-	few	TRBV29-1	TRBJ2-1	TGCAGCGTTGAGGGATACGGAAGCGGTATAGATTACAATGAGCAGTTCTTC	CSVEGYGSGIDYNEQFF
-	-	TRBV29-1	TRBJ2-3	TGCAGCGTTTGCGCGGGGTTCTACACAGATACGCAGTATTTT	CSVCAGFYTDTQYF
-	-	TRBV12-5	TRBJ2-7	TGTGCTAGTGGCCCCGGTAGGGCCGAGCAGTACTTC	CASGPGRAEQYF
-	-	TRBV7-6	TRBJ2-2	TGTGCCAGCAGCTTCGGACGCACCGGGGAGCTGTTTTTT	CASSFGRTGELFF
-	few	TRBV3-1	TRBJ2-7	TGTGCCAGCAGCCAAAACAGGGGAGGCGAGCAGTACTTC	CASSQNRGGEQYF
TRBD1	few	TRBV5-6	TRBJ2-7	TGTGCCAGCAGCTTGGAACCGGGACAGGGAACCTACGAGCAGTACTTC	CASSLEPGQGTYEQYF
-	-	TRBV20-1	TRBJ2-3	TGCAGTGCTAGTACCGACACAGATACGCAGTATTTT	CSASTDTDTQYF
-	-	TRBV12-3/TRBV12-4	TRBJ2-5	TGTGCCAGCAAAAGACCCGGAGAGACCCAGTACTTC	CASKRPGETQYF
-	many	TRBV30	TRBJ2-7	TGTGCCTGGACCCGAGGCGCCTACGAGCAGTACTTC	CAWTRGAYEQYF
TRBD2	many	TRBV29-1	TRBJ2-4	TGCAGCGTTGAATTTGGGGGACTAGCGCAAAACATTCAGTACTTC	CSVEFGGLAQNIQYF